The rows below give T cell receptor beta chains drawn from one sample of a study of regulatory T cells in long-lasting Graves disease. TCRdb redid the calling of the multiplex PCR reads with MiXCR, one entry per CDR3 protein. This sample has around 450,000 distinct CDR3 sequences; around 16% occur once, and the top ten carry roughly an eighth. This sample also belongs to another study, concerning T cells in Graves' hyperthyroidism and ophthalmopathy.

Sample: peripheral blood mononuclear cells (PBMCs), taken at new diagnosis, from a patient treated with antithyroid drugs. These receptors were collected from a man aged 40-49 years with Graves disease. Both conserved end residues are part of each CDR3. A D gene is named only where the DNA matches it firmly. The listing skips clone size in some rows; elsewhere it reads once, few, many or a size class.

V	size	D	J	CDR3	DNA
TRBV5-1	NA	NA	TRBJ2-2	CASSLASLGTGELFF	TGCGCCAGCAGCTTGGCCTCGTTAGGCACCGGGGAGCTGTTTTTT
TRBV24-1	many	TRBD2	TRBJ2-1	CATSEIAGVSNEQFF	TGTGCCACCAGTGAAATAGCGGGAGTGTCCAATGAGCAGTTCTTC
TRBV10-3	many	TRBD2	TRBJ2-1	CAIREPGTSGRYEQFF	TGTGCCATCAGGGAGCCGGGGACTAGCGGGAGGTATGAGCAGTTCTTC
TRBV6-5	many	TRBD1	TRBJ1-6	CASSYGQGIGSPLHF	TGTGCCAGCAGTTACGGACAGGGAATTGGATCACCCCTCCACTTT
TRBV6-1	many	TRBD2	TRBJ2-1	CASSEALRAGGNEQFF	TGTGCCAGCAGTGAAGCGCTTCGAGCGGGAGGCAATGAGCAGTTCTTC
TRBV5-5	NA	NA	TRBJ2-7	CASSPQTGEGYEQYF	TGTGCCAGCAGCCCCCAAACGGGAGAAGGGTACGAGCAGTACTTC
TRBV12-3/TRBV12-4	many	NA	TRBJ1-1	CASSLGGVEAFF	TGTGCCAGCAGTTTGGGAGGGGTTGAAGCTTTCTTT
TRBV12-5	many	TRBD1	TRBJ1-5	CASGNGTGGSQPQHF	TGTGCTAGCGGGAACGGGACAGGGGGGAGTCAGCCCCAGCATTTT
TRBV28	many	TRBD2	TRBJ2-1	CASKQAGGPNEQFF	TGTGCCAGCAAGCAAGCGGGAGGGCCAAATGAGCAGTTCTTC
TRBV11-2	many	TRBD1	TRBJ1-5	CASSFGQGNQPQHF	TGTGCCAGCAGCTTCGGACAGGGCAATCAGCCCCAGCATTTT
TRBV30	many	NA	TRBJ1-6	CAWRAPPSVGSSPLHF	TGTGCCTGGAGGGCCCCCCCGAGCGTGGGGAGTTCACCCCTCCACTTT
TRBV5-1	NA	NA	TRBJ2-5	CASSPGHTQETQYF	TGCGCCAGCAGCCCGGGACACACACAAGAGACCCAGTACTTC
TRBV5-1	few	TRBD1	TRBJ1-1	CASSKGTGRNTEAFF	TGCGCCAGCAGCAAAGGGACAGGCCGGAACACTGAAGCTTTCTTT
TRBV18	many	TRBD1	TRBJ2-2	CASSPPNRGRTGELFF	TGTGCCAGCTCACCACCCAACAGGGGTCGGACCGGGGAGCTGTTTTTT
TRBV6-2/TRBV6-3	NA	TRBD2	TRBJ2-1	CASSPGLAGPSYNEQFF	TGTGCCAGCAGTCCGGGACTAGCGGGACCATCCTACAATGAGCAGTTCTTC
TRBV11-2	many	NA	TRBJ2-1	CASSLDGQPYNEQFF	TGTGCCAGCAGCTTGGACGGACAGCCTTACAATGAGCAGTTCTTC
TRBV3-1	NA	TRBD1	TRBJ2-7	CASSQPWGTGRDEQYF	TGTGCCAGCAGCCAACCATGGGGGACAGGTAGGGACGAGCAGTACTTC
TRBV15	many	NA	TRBJ2-3	CATSSTSRSTDTQYF	TGTGCCACCAGCTCAACGAGCAGAAGCACAGATACGCAGTATTTT